The 11 T cell receptor beta chains below were found in one sample sequenced in a study of blood T cell repertoires in COVID-19. Profiling relied on immunoSEQ multiplex PCR, and the TCRdb table lists in-frame clones only, not all of them. In the table there are 270,000 or so clones, just over 85% of which are singletons. The sample consisted of peripheral blood. These receptors originate from a woman under 40 with active or convalescent COVID-19.

V usage is TRBV6-6 and J usage is TRBJ1-6; the D is unclear. CDR1 is MNHNY and CDR2 is SVGAGI in the germline V gene (reference sequence). V shed 5 bases and J shed 8 bases, with 10 bases lying between them. The CDR3 loop spans 13 amino acids. The CDR3 DNA follows: TGTGCCAGCAGTCAAATCTCGGATTCACCCCTCCACTTT. Protein: CASSQISDSPLHF.

The chain is built from TRBV6-2 or TRBV6-3 and TRBJ1-4; possibly TRBD1 for D (6 bases). Germline CDR1 MNHEY, CDR2 SVGEGT. Trimming pared 6 bases from V and 11 bases from J, leaving 10 bases between. There are 11 residues in the CDR3. CDR3 coding DNA: TGTGCCAGCAGCCGCGGACAGAAACTGTTTTTT. Protein product: CASSRGQKLFF.

The chain combines TRBV9 with TRBJ2-1, with D perhaps matching TRBD1 (5 bases). This CDR3 region has 14 residues. Germline V gene data show CDR1 as SGDLS and CDR2 as YYNGEE. V lost 0 bases and J 3 bases, leaving 7 bases between the germline ends. The CDR3 protein is CASSVGDSYNEQFF. CDR3 coding DNA: TGTGCCAGCAGCGTAGGCGACAGCTACAATGAGCAGTTCTTC.

The chain joins TRBV13 to TRBJ2-1, with 13 bases identical to TRBD2. Per germline, CDR1 PRHDT and CDR2 FYEKMQ (reference sequence). The CDR3 is 15 residues long. V lost 5 bases to trimming and J lost 7 bases; unmatched junction nucleotides: 5. Written as DNA, the CDR3 is TGTGCCAGCAGCCCCCGGACTAGCGGGGGTAATGAGCAGTTCTTC. Translating it yields CASSPRTSGGNEQFF. The entire variable domain, with the rest obtained from reference TRBV13 and TRBJ2-1, is as follows: AAGVIQSPRHLIKEKRETATLKCYPIPRHDTVYWYQQGPGQDPQFLISFYEKMQSDKGSIPDRFSAQQFSDYHSELNMSSLELGDSALYFCASSPRTSGGNEQFFGPGTRLTVL.

V gene TRBV5-1 combines with J gene TRBJ2-5, with 11 bases aligning to TRBD2. V shed 3 bases and J 0 bases; nucleotides not matched to a gene: 16. The length of the CDR3 is 20 residues. Germline V lookup: CDR1 SGHRS, CDR2 YFSETQ. The CDR3 region has the DNA TGCGCCAGCAGCTCCTACCCGCCTAGCGGGGGGCCTTCGTACCAAGAGACCCAGTACTTC. Translated, it gives CASSSYPPSGGPSYQETQYF.

This chain uses TRBV6-1 with TRBJ2-2; TRBD1 aligns across 11 bases. V shed 4 bases, J shed 4 bases, and the junction held 5 bases outside the gene matches. CDR3 size: 16 residues. Germline assignment: CDR1 MNHNS and CDR2 SASEGT. The CDR3 DNA reads as TGTGCCAGCAGTGCCCCGGGACAGGGGGGCACCGGGGAGCTGTTTTTT. It encodes CASSAPGQGGTGELFF.

V is TRBV9 and J is TRBJ2-7; 8 bases align to TRBD1. Trimming took 4 bases from V and 3 from J; bases not matched to a gene: 6. This CDR3 is built from 14 residues. Germline CDR1 and CDR2: SGDLS and YYNGEE. The CDR3: CASSPTTGGYEQYF. CDR3 DNA: TGTGCCAGCAGCCCGACTACAGGGGGCTACGAGCAGTACTTC.

This chain uses TRBV7-2 with TRBJ1-5; a weak D match, TRBD1 (6 bases). The CDR3 totals 14 residues. Germline lookup yields CDR1 SGHTA and CDR2 FQGNSA. V was pared by 3 bases and J by 7 bases, with 13 bases between. CDR3 sequence: CASSFTGHGQPQHF. CDR3 nucleotides: TGTGCCAGCAGCTTTACAGGGCATGGACAGCCCCAGCATTTT.

The chain combines TRBV9 with TRBJ1-1, with 8 bases aligning to TRBD1. Germline loops: CDR1 SGDLS, CDR2 YYNGEE. V trimming: 4 bases; J trimming: 5 bases; junction bases outside the gene matches: 10. The CDR3 has 15 amino acids. CDR3 nucleotide sequence: TGTGCCAGCAGCCCCCGGGACAGGAGGCGGACTGAAGCTTTCTTT. Encoded protein: CASSPRDRRRTEAFF. The full variable domain, its missing parts supplied by reference TRBV9 and TRBJ1-1, is DSGVTQTPKHLITATGQRVTLRCSPRSGDLSVYWYQQSLDQGLQFLIQYYNGEERAKGNILERFSAQQFPDLHSELNLSSLELGDSALYFCASSPRDRRRTEAFFGQGTRLTVV.

This clone came up once. The rearrangement links TRBV7-2 to TRBJ2-1; TRBD2 matches at 9 bases. The V gene's germline CDR1 is SGHTA and CDR2 FQGNSA. With V trimmed by 0 bases and J by 4 bases, 1 base remained unmatched. There are 15 residues in the CDR3. The CDR3 bases are TGTGCCAGCAGCTTAGCGGCGGGAGGGTACAATGAGCAGTTCTTC. As protein: CASSLAAGGYNEQFF.

V is TRBV18 and J is TRBJ1-2; 7 nucleotides agree with TRBD1. Germline V gives CDR1 KGHSH, CDR2 LQKENI. The CDR3 consists of 17 residues. Germline trimming cut 3 bases from V and 8 bases from J; bases unmatched to any gene: 18. The CDR3 reads CASSPQLAGTASGGYTF. Written as DNA, the CDR3 is TGTGCCAGCTCACCTCAGTTGGCCGGGACAGCCTCCGGGGGCTACACCTTC.